These 10 T cell receptor beta chains came from one sample sequenced in a study of T cell clusters in autoimmune cytopenias. TRB was amplified by touch-down multiplex PCR, primer pools A and B combined. TCRdb re-called the multiplex PCR reads and gives one entry per CDR3 protein, without DNA. Found here are 3,000 to 3,500 distinct CDR3 sequences; the top ten clones hold approximately 3.4%. Each sample's input was approximately 0.25 ug genomic DNA, some 38,000 genome equivalents. The material sequenced was peripheral blood. All receptors come from a human donor with an autoimmune cytopenia or autoimmune hepatitis (not recorded which).

This clonotype is deemed medium-sized (0.01 to 0.1%) by its frequency. CDR3: CASSERASGPPYEQYF. The V gene is TRBV6-1, the J gene TRBJ2-7; lacking DNA, the TRBD2 call made by TCRdb goes unchecked. This CDR3 has 16 amino acids. Looked up from germline, CDR1 is MNHNS and CDR2 is SASEGT.

By frequency, this clonotype is medium-sized. The chain recombines TRBV18 with TRBJ1-2; TCRdb names TRBD1, which stays unverified in the absence of DNA. The germline V gene has CDR1 KGHSH and CDR2 LQKENI. The CDR3 is made up of 15 amino acids. The CDR3 reads CASSPLGQGAYGYTF.

Frequency places this clonotype as medium-sized. The chain has TRBV18 and TRBJ2-5. Germline V lookup: CDR1 KGHSH, CDR2 LQKENI. CDR3 length equals 12 residues. The CDR3 protein is CASSPIPETQYF.

The chain has TRBV28 and TRBJ1-2; TCRdb designates TRBD1, a call that cannot be tested without DNA. The CDR3 has 14 residues. The V gene's germline CDR1 is MDHEN and CDR2 SYDVKM. The CDR3 spells CASTLPGTGYGYTF.

The chain carries TRBV28 and TRBJ2-7; TCRdb picks TRBD2, but there is no DNA to check that call. Germline CDR1 is MDHEN and CDR2 is SYDVKM. CDR3 length equals 12 residues. The CDR3 sequence is CASSLWSGEQYF.

Its frequency marks this clonotype as medium-sized (0.01 to 0.1%). The V call is TRBV6-1, the J call TRBJ2-3; the TRBD1 assignment by TCRdb is unverifiable without DNA. Germline lookup yields CDR1 MNHNS and CDR2 SASEGT. This CDR3 is built from 18 residues. The CDR3 loop is CASRRRDRGLHPTDTQYF.

In terms of frequency, this clonotype is medium-sized. The V and J genes are TRBV6-1 and TRBJ1-6. Germline CDR1 reads MNHNS; CDR2 reads SASEGT. This CDR3 comprises 14 residues. The CDR3 loop is CASKWAGGPSPLHF.

The rearrangement joins TRBV5-1 to TRBJ2-5; absent DNA, TCRdb's TRBD1 call cannot be checked. This CDR3 contains 16 residues. CDR1 and CDR2 (germline): SGHRS, YFSETQ. The chain's CDR3 is CASSMGGQGAQETQYF.

Measured by frequency, this clonotype is medium-sized. The chain employs TRBV5-5 and TRBJ1-3. Per the germline V gene, CDR1 is SGHKS and CDR2 is YYEKEE (reference sequence). This CDR3 has 13 residues. The CDR3: CASSLAQGDTIYF.

Frequency places this clonotype as medium-sized. The genes are TRBV5-1 and TRBJ1-3; the TCRdb D gene call, TRBD1, has no DNA to confirm it. CDR3 length: 15 amino acids. Germline V gives CDR1 SGHRS, CDR2 YFSETQ. CDR3: CASRQGSGYGNTIYF.